The rows below give T cell receptor beta chains drawn from one sample of a study of blood T cell repertoires in COVID-19. Profiling relied on immunoSEQ multiplex PCR, and the TCRdb table lists in-frame clones only, not all of them. The table has about 130,000 clones, roughly 83% seen once. The sequencing input was peripheral blood. Receptors originate from a woman older than 75 with acute or convalescent COVID-19. CDR3s include the opening cysteine and the closing phenylalanine or tryptophan. The D gene is left open where the match is weak. Rows give clone size only sometimes, using once, few, many, or a class for an expanded clone.

j_call	d_call	clone_size	v_call	cdr3_aa	cdr3_nt
TRBJ1-2	-	-	TRBV6-2/TRBV6-3	CASSYAVNYGYTF	TGTGCCAGCAGTTACGCAGTAAACTATGGCTACACCTTC
TRBJ1-1	-	-	TRBV6-2/TRBV6-3	CASSDLQGGDTEAFF	TGTGCCAGCAGTGATTTGCAGGGAGGGGACACTGAAGCTTTCTTT
TRBJ1-1	TRBD1	-	TRBV2	CASRGGQTNTEAFF	TGTGCCAGCAGGGGGGGACAGACCAACACTGAAGCTTTCTTT
TRBJ1-6	-	-	TRBV7-9	CASSLVGANNSPLHF	TGTGCCAGCAGCTTAGTTGGGGCCAATAATTCACCCCTCCACTTT
TRBJ1-5	TRBD1	few	TRBV7-8	CASSAGTGGNQPQHF	TGTGCCAGCAGCGCCGGGACAGGGGGCAATCAGCCCCAGCATTTT
TRBJ1-5	TRBD1	-	TRBV7-6	CASSLQPTGGNQPQHF	TGTGCCAGCAGCTTACAACCGACAGGGGGGAATCAGCCCCAGCATTTT
TRBJ2-1	TRBD1	few	TRBV15	CATSRDRLNNEQFF	TGTGCCACCAGCAGGGACAGGCTAAACAATGAGCAGTTCTTC
TRBJ2-3	-	-	TRBV25-1	CASSDAGRSTDTQYF	TGTGCCAGCAGTGATGCGGGGCGATCCACAGATACGCAGTATTTT
TRBJ2-2	-	-	TRBV18	CASSPPAGSPGELFF	TGTGCCAGCTCACCACCGGCAGGGTCTCCCGGGGAGCTGTTTTTT
TRBJ2-1	TRBD2	-	TRBV2	CASSEEGRVDEQFF	TGTGCCAGCAGTGAGGAAGGGAGGGTCGATGAGCAGTTCTTC
TRBJ1-3	TRBD1	once	TRBV4-1	CASSQLRQGYFGNTIYF	TGCGCCAGCAGCCAGTTGCGACAGGGCTATTTTGGAAACACCATATATTTT
TRBJ1-1	-	-	TRBV5-6	CASSLGDTEAFF	TGTGCCAGCAGCTTAGGAGACACTGAAGCTTTCTTT
TRBJ1-2	-	-	TRBV5-4	CASSSGGQGYTF	TGTGCCAGCAGCTCCGGGGGGCAGGGCTACACCTTC
TRBJ1-1	-	-	TRBV28	CASSLGGSMNTEAFF	TGTGCCAGCAGTCTAGGAGGAAGCATGAACACTGAAGCTTTCTTT
TRBJ1-2	-	-	TRBV2	CASSEQQGAFYGYTF	TGTGCCAGCAGTGAACAACAGGGCGCTTTCTATGGCTACACCTTC
TRBJ1-2	-	-	TRBV6-5	CASARARNGYTF	TGTGCCAGCGCCCGAGCCAGGAATGGCTACACCTTC
TRBJ1-2	TRBD1	-	TRBV7-2	CASSLGQGRVLGYGYTF	TGTGCCAGCAGCTTGGGACAGGGGCGAGTTCTCGGCTATGGCTACACCTTC
TRBJ1-1	TRBD1	-	TRBV10-3	CATQQGEATEAFF	TGTGCCACACAACAGGGGGAGGCCACTGAAGCTTTCTTT
TRBJ1-5	-	-	TRBV11-1	CASSFSGNQPQHF	TGTGCCAGCAGCTTTTCGGGTAATCAGCCCCAGCATTTT
TRBJ2-5	-	-	TRBV19	CASSTDSPGGETQYF	TGTGCCAGTAGTACAGACAGTCCTGGGGGGGAGACCCAGTACTTC
TRBJ1-2	-	-	TRBV19	CASSIGAGYTF	TGTGCCAGTAGTATTGGGGCAGGCTACACCTTC
TRBJ1-1	TRBD1	-	TRBV5-1	CASSPLKQGLNTEAFF	TGCGCCAGCAGCCCACTAAAACAGGGGCTGAACACTGAAGCTTTCTTT
TRBJ1-2	-	-	TRBV5-5	CASSLALINYGYTF	TGTGCCAGCAGCTTGGCTCTAATTAACTATGGCTACACCTTC
TRBJ1-1	TRBD1	-	TRBV3-1/TRBV3-2	CASSQGTENTEAFF	TGTGCCAGCAGCCAGGGGACAGAGAACACTGAAGCTTTCTTT
TRBJ1-3	-	-	TRBV6-5	CASRYLAGQGRNTIYF	TGTGCCAGCAGATACTTGGCTGGGCAGGGGCGAAACACCATATATTTT
TRBJ1-6	-	-	TRBV7-3	CASSPSFGSPLHF	TGTGCCAGCAGCCCTAGCTTCGGGTCACCCCTCCACTTT
TRBJ1-2	TRBD1	once	TRBV3-1/TRBV3-2	CASSPDRVTYGYTF	TGTGCCAGCAGCCCAGACAGGGTTACCTATGGCTACACCTTC
TRBJ1-2	TRBD1	-	TRBV7-2	CASSQRQGAHYGYTF	TGTGCCAGCAGCCAACGACAGGGGGCCCACTATGGCTACACCTTC
TRBJ2-5	TRBD2	-	TRBV7-8	CASSFSSGQETQYF	TGTGCCAGCAGCTTTTCTAGCGGACAAGAGACCCAGTACTTC
TRBJ1-1	TRBD1	-	TRBV10-3	CAISDPLTGEAPEAFF	TGTGCCATCAGTGACCCTTTGACAGGGGAGGCCCCTGAAGCTTTCTTT
TRBJ1-4	-	-	TRBV2	CASSEKGTSYEKLFF	TGTGCCAGCAGTGAAAAGGGAACTAGTTATGAAAAACTGTTTTTT
TRBJ1-1	-	-	TRBV18	CASSPPRKDKPRLNTEAFF	TGTGCCAGCTCACCCCCCCGGAAGGACAAACCACGTTTGAACACTGAAGCTTTCTTT
TRBJ2-2	TRBD2	once	TRBV7-7	CASSLGGGTNTGELFF	TGTGCTAGCAGCTTAGGCGGGGGAACGAACACCGGGGAGCTGTTTTTT
TRBJ1-2	-	-	TRBV5-1	CASSVDMANYGYTF	TGCGCCAGCAGCGTGGACATGGCTAACTATGGCTACACCTTC
TRBJ2-3	-	-	TRBV6-4	CASSIEGADTQYF	TGTGCCAGCAGTATTGAAGGGGCAGATACGCAGTATTTT
TRBJ1-2	TRBD1	-	TRBV11-2	CASSFGQGVHYGYTF	TGTGCCAGCAGCTTTGGACAGGGGGTACACTATGGCTACACCTTC
TRBJ1-6	TRBD1	once	TRBV9	CASSRDRGDSPLHF	TGTGCCAGCAGCAGGGACAGGGGCGATTCACCCCTCCACTTT
TRBJ1-2	TRBD1	-	TRBV18	CASSPLGQGTGANYGYTF	TGTGCCAGCTCACCTCTTGGACAGGGCACTGGCGCTAACTATGGCTACACCTTC
TRBJ1-1	-	once	TRBV21-1	CAQFYLLLLKNTEAFF	TGTGCCCAATTTTACCTCCTACTTCTTAAGAACACTGAAGCTTTCTTT
TRBJ2-7	TRBD2	-	TRBV5-1	CASRTPGGPRDSYEQYF	TGCGCCAGCAGAACCCCGGGGGGTCCCAGGGACTCCTACGAGCAGTACTTC
TRBJ2-7	TRBD1	-	TRBV7-3	CASSLGQGYTYEQYF	TGTGCCAGCAGCTTAGGACAGGGTTATACCTACGAGCAGTACTTC
TRBJ1-3	-	once	TRBV6-6	CASTLFQGYSGNTIYF	TGTGCCAGCACCCTTTTCCAGGGCTACTCTGGAAACACCATATATTTT
TRBJ1-2	TRBD1	-	TRBV5-4	CASSNPDREGGYTF	TGTGCCAGCAGCAACCCGGACAGGGAAGGCGGCTACACCTTC
TRBJ1-1	TRBD1	-	TRBV6-4	CASSGQAGGSNTEAFF	TGTGCCAGCAGTGGGCAGGCAGGGGGATCGAACACTGAAGCTTTCTTT
TRBJ1-5	-	-	TRBV7-2	CAVGQFGNQPQHF	TGTGCCGTTGGACAGTTCGGCAATCAGCCCCAGCATTTT
TRBJ1-1	-	-	TRBV29-1	CSVVEGRGNTEAFF	TGCAGCGTTGTTGAGGGGAGGGGGAACACTGAAGCTTTCTTT